Listed here are 25 T cell receptor beta chains from one sample, sequenced in a study of cytotoxic CD8 clonotypes in ibrutinib-treated CLL. Sequenced by immunoSEQ multiplex PCR; TCRdb stores in-frame clones only, minus some. Of 33,000 or so clones listed, 49% are singletons. The material was PBMCs, obtained before ibrutinib treatment. The receptors come from a human donor with chronic lymphocytic leukemia.

The CDR3: CAISDLAGGSQYF. CDR3 in DNA: TGTGCCATCAGTGACCTAGCGGGGGGATCCCAGTACTTC. The J gene is TRBJ2-5, the V gene TRBV10-3, with 11 bases lining up with TRBD2. V was pared by 3 bases and J by 9 bases, with 3 bases of the junction left unmatched. Germline V gene data show CDR1 as ENHRY and CDR2 as SYGVKD. This CDR3 has 13 amino acids.

The rearrangement joins TRBV9 to TRBJ2-5; a weak D match, TRBD1 (6 bases). The V and J ends lost 3 bases and 5 bases respectively, with 20 bases between them. The CDR3 totals 16 residues. Germline CDR1 and CDR2: SGDLS and YYNGEE. The DNA of the CDR3 is TGTGCCAGCAGCGGCCCTGCCCTACAAACAGGGGAGACCCAGTACTTC. As protein: CASSGPALQTGETQYF.

The rearrangement links TRBV10-3 to TRBJ2-3; TRBD2 matches 15 bases. J was trimmed by 4 bases and V by 5 bases; bases with no gene match: 4. The CDR3 loop spans 16 amino acids. Germline CDR1 ENHRY, CDR2 SYGVKD. CDR3 bases: TGTGCCATCAGTCCGGGACTAGCGGGGGGAGCAGATACGCAGTATTTT. Encoded protein: CAISPGLAGGADTQYF.

J is TRBJ2-7 and V is TRBV28; 7 nucleotides align to TRBD1. V gave up 5 bases and J gave up 5 bases; unmatched junction bases: 0. This CDR3 has 11 residues. Germline V lookup: CDR1 MDHEN, CDR2 SYDVKM. The CDR3 sequence is CASSTGDEQYF. In DNA, the CDR3 is TGTGCCAGCAGTACAGGGGACGAGCAGTACTTC.

This clone has only one observation. This chain uses TRBV7-3 with TRBJ2-1; 7 bases fit TRBD1. CDR1 SGHTA and CDR2 FQGTGA come from the germline V gene. The V segment lost 5 bases and the J segment 4 bases; nucleotides outside the gene matches: 8. This CDR3 contains 15 residues. The CDR3 here is CASSALGTDYNEQFF. The CDR3 DNA sequence: TGTGCCAGCAGCGCGTTGGGGACAGATTACAATGAGCAGTTCTTC.

This clone was counted once. The V gene is TRBV7-2, the J gene TRBJ2-3; the D gene is possibly TRBD2 (5 bases). Germline V gene sequence: CDR1 SGHTA, CDR2 FQGNSA. V shed 5 bases and J shed 2 bases, with 11 bases lying between them. CDR3 size: 14 residues. CDR3 sequence: CASSRDRTTDTQYF. The DNA for the CDR3 is TGTGCCAGCAGCCGGGATAGAACCACAGATACGCAGTATTTT.

This clone appeared a few times. The rearrangement uses TRBV6-5 and TRBJ1-1; D not resolved. The CDR3 loop spans 12 amino acids. V shed 8 bases and J shed 0 bases, with 7 bases lying between them. The germline gives CDR1 MNHEY, CDR2 SVGAGI. This CDR3 reads CASRTMNTEAFF. Here the CDR3 DNA reads TGTGCCAGCCGAACCATGAACACTGAAGCTTTCTTT.

The CDR3 here is CASSSRPGPYTGELFF. In nucleotides, the CDR3 is TGCGCCAGCAGCTCCCGTCCGGGGCCCTACACCGGGGAGCTGTTTTTT. V gene TRBV4-1 combines with J gene TRBJ2-2, with D possibly called TRBD1 or TRBD2 (5 bases each). This CDR3 contains 16 residues. Germline loops: CDR1 MGHRA, CDR2 YSYEKL. The ends were cut back, 5 bases at V and 3 bases at J, with 16 bases in the middle.

This chain uses TRBV4-1 with TRBJ1-1, with D unclear. Trimming took off 5 bases at V and 4 bases at J, with 14 bases between the two ends. The CDR3 has 14 amino acids. Germline assignment: CDR1 MGHRA and CDR2 YSYEKL. The CDR3 nucleotides are TGCGCCAGCAGCGGACCAACCTTGGGCACTGAAGCTTTCTTT. Amino acid sequence: CASSGPTLGTEAFF.

The chain recombines TRBV27 with TRBJ2-7; TRBD2 matches 7 bases. Germline assignment: CDR1 MNHEY and CDR2 SMNVEV (reference sequence). This CDR3 region has 17 residues. Unmatched junction bases numbered 13, after V lost 3 bases and J lost 2 bases. CDR3 DNA: TGTGCCAGCAGTTTCTTTTACGGCGGGGGTTTGACCTACGAGCAGTACTTC. Translation gives CASSFFYGGGLTYEQYF.

V gene TRBV27 combines with J gene TRBJ2-7, with D possibly matching TRBD2 (6 bases). V was trimmed by 2 bases and J by 2 bases, leaving 13 bases between them. Germline CDR1 MNHEY, CDR2 SMNVEV (reference sequence). The CDR3 is 15 amino acids. This CDR3 is CASSLEAWGAYEQYF. The CDR3 DNA sequence: TGTGCCAGCAGTTTAGAAGCCTGGGGGGCCTACGAGCAGTACTTC.

This clone has more than one count but fewer than ten. The chain carries TRBV27 and TRBJ1-5, with 8 positions matching TRBD1. From germline, CDR1 is MNHEY and CDR2 SMNVEV (reference sequence). V was clipped by 4 bases and J by 7 bases; unmatched bases: 9. This CDR3 region has 15 residues. The CDR3 sequence is CASSSNGQGRQPQHF. CDR3 in DNA: TGTGCCAGCAGTTCCAACGGACAGGGTCGCCAGCCCCAGCATTTT.

As concerns this clone: An end of the junction differs from the germline gene, which may be a read error. The gene calls are TRBV7-7 and TRBJ2-5, with 12 nucleotides matching TRBD2. Germline V CDR1 and CDR2: SSHAT, FNYEAQ (reference sequence). The CDR3 is 14 amino acids. The CDR3 coding sequence is TGTGCTAGCAGCCAGACTAGCGGGGGTGAGACCCAGTACTTC. It codes for CASSQTSGGETQYF.

The chain couples TRBV5-1 to TRBJ2-1, with D hard to call. The germline V gene encodes CDR1 SGHRS and CDR2 YFSETQ. This CDR3 spans 11 amino acids. The V gene lost 4 bases and the J gene lost 4 bases, with 3 bases spanning the gap. CDR3 sequence reads: CASSQYNEQFF. DNA for the CDR3: TGCGCCAGCAGCCAGTACAATGAGCAGTTCTTC.

The genes are TRBV5-4 and TRBJ2-5; 9 bases are a match to TRBD2. This CDR3 contains 13 residues. From germline, CDR1 is SGHNT and CDR2 YYREEE (reference sequence). J lost 5 bases, V lost 4 bases, and 3 bases had no gene match. The CDR3 coding sequence is TGTGCCAGCAGCACCGGACTAGCGGAGACCCAGTACTTC. Encoded protein: CASSTGLAETQYF.

The CDR3 is CASSLEGRSNYGYTF. In nucleotides, the CDR3 is TGCGCCAGCAGCTTGGAAGGTCGCAGTAACTATGGCTACACCTTC. V gene TRBV5-1 combines with J gene TRBJ1-2; D unresolved. The V and J ends lost 0 bases and 1 base respectively, with 10 bases between them. The CDR3 runs to 15 residues. Germline CDR1 reads SGHRS; CDR2 reads YFSETQ.

This chain connects TRBV29-1 to TRBJ2-3; D not certain. CDR1 and CDR2 from the germline V gene are SQVTM and ANQGSEA. The CDR3 runs 14 residues. V was trimmed by 2 bases and J by 1 base, leaving 10 bases between them. The CDR3 spells CSVESREGTDTQYF. The CDR3 nucleotides read TGCAGCGTTGAATCTCGTGAGGGCACAGATACGCAGTATTTT.

The chain combines TRBV19 with TRBJ2-7; a weak D match, TRBD1 (6 bases). Germline lookup yields CDR1 LNHDA and CDR2 SQIVND (reference sequence). CDR3 length: 12 residues. V was pared by 8 bases and J by 3 bases, with 11 bases between. In DNA form, the CDR3 reads TGTGCCAGTTCGGACAGCGTCTACGAGCAGTACTTC. Amino acid sequence: CASSDSVYEQYF.

The CDR3 DNA reads as TGTGCCAGCTCACCAGGACAGGGGCGAGCAACTAATGAAAAACTGTTTTTT. Its translation: CASSPGQGRATNEKLFF. The V gene is TRBV18, the J gene TRBJ1-4; 9 bases match TRBD1. The V gene's germline CDR1 is KGHSH and CDR2 LQKENI. V lost 2 bases and J lost 0; bases outside the gene matches: 4. This CDR3 contains 17 residues.

The rearrangement joins TRBV11-3 to TRBJ2-2, with D possibly being TRBD2 (6 bases). From germline, CDR1 is SGHNT and CDR2 YENEEA. The V end was cut by 5 bases, the J end by 3 bases, with 13 bases between. The length of the CDR3 is 15 residues. The CDR3 protein is CASSQAGGDTGELFF. The CDR3 DNA follows: TGTGCCAGCAGCCAAGCCGGGGGTGACACCGGGGAGCTGTTTTTT.

In its sample, this clone was seen a few times. The V gene is TRBV9, the J gene TRBJ1-1, with D unclear. The CDR3 length is 16 residues. Trimming pared 0 bases from V and 0 bases from J, leaving 12 bases between. Germline V gives CDR1 SGDLS, CDR2 YYNGEE. The CDR3 coding sequence is TGTGCCAGCAGCGTAGAAGGTCCGGGGTTGAACACTGAAGCTTTCTTT. Encoded protein: CASSVEGPGLNTEAFF. The variable domain in full, completed from reference TRBV9 and TRBJ1-1, reads DSGVTQTPKHLITATGQRVTLRCSPRSGDLSVYWYQQSLDQGLQFLIQYYNGEERAKGNILERFSAQQFPDLHSELNLSSLELGDSALYFCASSVEGPGLNTEAFFGQGTRLTVV.

This clone was found a few times. The V gene is TRBV19, the J gene TRBJ2-5; either TRBD1 or TRBD2 may supply D (6 bases each). V shed 3 bases and J shed 5 bases, with 16 bases lying between them. This CDR3 has 15 amino acids. CDR1 and CDR2 from the germline V gene are LNHDA and SQIVND (reference sequence). The CDR3 DNA is TGTGCCAGTAGTATGAGGAGGGGGGTTCGGGAGACCCAGTACTTC. This translates into CASSMRRGVRETQYF.

The chain joins TRBV25-1 to TRBJ2-5, with D possibly TRBD2 on 5 matching bases. The V end was cut by 10 bases, the J end by 5 bases, with 17 bases between. Germline V gives CDR1 MGHDK, CDR2 SYGVNS. The CDR3 extends over 13 amino acids. CDR3 residues: CAITGPGWETQYF. The CDR3 bases are TGTGCCATTACTGGACCGGGGTGGGAGACCCAGTACTTC.

The chain couples TRBV27 to TRBJ2-2; D ambiguous. Looked up from germline, CDR1 is MNHEY and CDR2 is SMNVEV (reference sequence). Trimming stripped 2 bases from V and 7 bases from J, with 11 bases between. This CDR3 comprises 14 residues. The CDR3 DNA sequence: TGTGCCAGCAGTTTAATGGCAGCCCTCGGGGAGCTGTTTTTT. Encoded protein: CASSLMAALGELFF.

V usage is TRBV5-1 and J usage is TRBJ2-1, with D tentatively TRBD2 (6 bases). Trimming left V 0 bases short and J 0 bases short, with 13 bases between. The CDR3 sequence is 17 residues long. Germline assignment: CDR1 SGHRS and CDR2 YFSETQ. The DNA for the CDR3 is TGCGCCAGCAGCTTGGAACATGGACTACCCTCCTACAATGAGCAGTTCTTC. Protein product: CASSLEHGLPSYNEQFF.